This T cell receptor (beta chain) originates from a study of cytomegalovirus exposure and HLA in healthy donors. Whole-study results and caveats: Productive status was seen about 87% or about 30% of the time for most TCR beta V segments in an earlier analysis.

About this clone: Its antigen is not identified.

Germline CDR1 SEHNR, CDR2 FQNEAQ (reference sequence). This CDR3 region has 12 residues. V was trimmed by 1 base and J by 16 bases, leaving 11 bases between them. Both 60 Vbeta primers and 13 Jbeta primers went into the PCR. Original methodology: It was a later analysis that counted 83 million or so unique TCR beta chains, of which approximately 9.9 million were shared. The method was immunoSEQ multiplex PCR; TCRdb's version includes in-frame clones alone and lacks a portion of them. V, J and clone size derive from that table, while D and trimming were established from the DNA sequence. The sample contains approximately 6,800 clones, 51% of which appear only once.

Sequencing input: PBMCs. The sequence came from a young man in good health and CMV-seropositive. This sequence joins TRBV7-9 and TRBJ1-6; perhaps TRBD1 as D (6 bases). The CDR3 DNA reads TGTGCCAGCAGCTTAGACAGGGTCATTCTCCACTTT. As protein: CASSLDRVILHF.